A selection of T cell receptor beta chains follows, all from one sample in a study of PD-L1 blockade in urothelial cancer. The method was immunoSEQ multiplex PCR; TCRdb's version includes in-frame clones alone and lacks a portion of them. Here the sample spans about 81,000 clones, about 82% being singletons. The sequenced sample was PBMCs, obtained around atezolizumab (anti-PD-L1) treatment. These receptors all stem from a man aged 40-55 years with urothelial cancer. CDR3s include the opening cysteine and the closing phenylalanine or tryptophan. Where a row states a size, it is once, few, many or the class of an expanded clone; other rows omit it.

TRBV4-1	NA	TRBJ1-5	CASTKRETGIRSNQPQHF
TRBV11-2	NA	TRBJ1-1	CASSDRGRNTEAFF
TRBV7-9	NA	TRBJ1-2	CASSWRDRGYTF
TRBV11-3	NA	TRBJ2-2	CASSLDLQLNTGELFF
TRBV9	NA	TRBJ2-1	CASSSELYNEQFF
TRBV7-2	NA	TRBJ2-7	CASSSAGAYEQYF
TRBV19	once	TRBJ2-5	CASSRGVEETQYF
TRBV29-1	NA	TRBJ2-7	CSVWDRGGDYEQYF
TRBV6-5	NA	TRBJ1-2	CASSTPRQAGSGYTF
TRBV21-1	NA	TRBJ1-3	CASIHRFPGNTIYF